These 22 T cell receptor beta chains share one sample of origin, sequenced in a study of cytomegalovirus exposure and HLA in healthy donors. The PCR ran on 60 Vbeta and 13 Jbeta primers. The protocol was immunoSEQ multiplex PCR, while the TCRdb copy is restricted to in-frame clones and leaves out a portion. The sample lists approximately 190,000 clones; roughly 80% were seen once. Sequenced input: PBMCs. The origin of the receptors is a woman younger than 35 in good health and CMV-seronegative.

V usage is TRBV19 and J usage is TRBJ1-4; D perhaps matches TRBD1 (6 bases). Per germline, CDR1 LNHDA and CDR2 SQIVND (reference sequence). This CDR3 has 14 residues. V shed 7 bases and J shed 4 bases, with 13 bases lying between them. The CDR3 loop is CASTPGQINEKLFF. The CDR3 DNA is TGTGCCAGTACCCCAGGACAGATTAATGAAAAACTGTTTTTT.

V is TRBV7-8 and J is TRBJ2-3; a possible D gene is TRBD2 (6 bases). CDR1 SGHVS and CDR2 FQNEAQ come from the germline V gene. CDR3 length equals 19 residues. The V gene lost 2 bases and the J gene lost 0 bases, with 21 bases spanning the gap. CDR3 amino acids: CASSLFDQRTTRSTDTQYF. CDR3 DNA sequence: TGTGCCAGCAGCTTATTCGACCAACGGACTACCCGTAGCACAGATACGCAGTATTTT.

This clone was seen once. The gene calls are TRBV5-1 and TRBJ1-5; the D gene is possibly TRBD1 (6 bases). Deletions cut 4 bases from V and 2 bases from J, with 10 bases between. Germline V gene data show CDR1 as SGHRS and CDR2 as YFSETQ. The CDR3 loop spans 14 amino acids. The CDR3 bases are TGCGCCAGCAGCACAGGGATGGGCAATCAGCCCCAGCATTTT. It codes for CASSTGMGNQPQHF.

This clone occurred a few times. This rearrangement joins TRBV6-1 to TRBJ2-5; D unclear. Germline V gives CDR1 MNHNS, CDR2 SASEGT. CDR3 size: 12 residues. The V and J ends lost 6 bases and 5 bases respectively, with 10 bases between them. As DNA, the CDR3 is TGTGCCAGCAGCCAAAAGAGGGAGACCCAGTACTTC. This encodes CASSQKRETQYF.

This clone showed up just a few times. The chain links TRBV4-3 to TRBJ2-3, with 9 nucleotides matching TRBD1. The CDR3 sequence is 15 residues long. In germline, CDR1 is LGHNA, CDR2 YSLEER. Losses at the gene ends were 0 bases for V and 6 bases for J; bases not matched to a gene: 4. CDR3 protein: CASSQDPTGGDTQYF. Here the CDR3 DNA reads TGCGCCAGCAGCCAAGATCCGACAGGGGGGGATACGCAGTATTTT.

This sequence joins TRBV9 and TRBJ1-2, with 8 bases fitting TRBD1. This CDR3 has 16 residues. V trimming: 3 bases; J trimming: 7 bases; junction bases outside the gene matches: 14. In germline, CDR1 is SGDLS, CDR2 YYNGEE. The CDR3 reads CASSGGQGLLEGGYTF. In nucleotides, the CDR3 is TGTGCCAGCAGCGGAGGACAGGGCCTCCTTGAGGGTGGCTACACCTTC.

The chain joins TRBV28 to TRBJ1-2, with 7 bases identical to TRBD1. This CDR3 comprises 14 residues. The V and J ends lost 5 bases and 4 bases, in that order; junction bases with no gene match: 7. Germline CDR1 and CDR2: MDHEN and SYDVKM. The CDR3: CASSRLQGSYGYTF. CDR3 DNA sequence: TGTGCCAGCAGTAGGTTACAGGGGAGCTATGGCTACACCTTC.

With regard to this clone: Different DNA sequences within this sample yield the same CDR3. The rearrangement uses TRBV19 and TRBJ2-1; 12 bases agree with TRBD2. There are 15 residues in the CDR3. The V and J ends lost 3 bases and 4 bases, in that order; junction bases with no gene match: 1. The germline gives CDR1 LNHDA, CDR2 SQIVND (reference sequence). CDR3 region: CASSIGTSGYNEQFF. The CDR3 bases are TGTGCCAGTAGTATCGGGACTAGCGGGTACAATGAGCAGTTCTTC.

The chain joins TRBV19 to TRBJ2-7; no firm D call. V dropped 0 bases and J dropped 6 bases, with 12 bases sitting between them. The CDR3 consists of 14 residues. CDR1 LNHDA and CDR2 SQIVND come from the germline V gene (reference sequence). The CDR3, as DNA: TGTGCCAGTAGTATAGATCTGTACAGCAGCGAGCAGTACTTC. Protein product: CASSIDLYSSEQYF.

The chain links TRBV15 to TRBJ2-5, with D possibly matching TRBD2 (6 bases). V shed 1 base and J shed 5 bases, with 11 bases lying between them. The CDR3 sequence is 14 residues long. CDR1 is LNHNV, CDR2 YYDKDF, per germline (reference sequence). The CDR3 protein is CATSRASGLETQYF. The DNA of the CDR3 is TGTGCCACCAGCAGAGCCAGCGGGTTGGAGACCCAGTACTTC.

This rearrangement joins TRBV28 to TRBJ2-4; possible D gene TRBD2, 6 bases. CDR3 length equals 16 residues. Germline assignment: CDR1 MDHEN and CDR2 SYDVKM. V lost 5 bases and J 0 bases, leaving 14 bases between the germline ends. For the CDR3, the DNA is TGTGCCAGCAGTCGGGACTCTCTACTAGCCAAAAACATTCAGTACTTC. It specifies CASSRDSLLAKNIQYF.

V and J are TRBV4-1 and TRBJ2-5; the match to TRBD1 covers 9 bases. Losses at the gene ends were 1 base for V and 5 bases for J; bases not matched to a gene: 8. The CDR3 is made up of 16 amino acids. The germline gives CDR1 MGHRA, CDR2 YSYEKL. The CDR3 loop is CASSQGHDRGGETQYF. As DNA, the CDR3 is TGCGCCAGCAGCCAAGGGCATGACAGGGGGGGGGAGACCCAGTACTTC.

The gene calls are TRBV28 and TRBJ2-5; tentative D call: TRBD2 (6 bases). Trimming stripped 6 bases from V and 2 bases from J, with 16 bases between. The CDR3 runs 15 residues. Germline CDR1 is MDHEN and CDR2 is SYDVKM. The CDR3 DNA is TGTGCCAGCAGGGGAGCGACTAGGATGCAAGAGACCCAGTACTTC. This sequence encodes CASRGATRMQETQYF.

Concerning this clone: This specimen includes other DNA sequences encoding the same CDR3. The chain has TRBV21-1 and TRBJ1-1; the table's D call, TRBD1, has no DNA check behind it. TRBV21-1 is a recognized pseudogene. The CDR3 is 14 amino acids. For the CDR3, the DNA is TGTGCCAGCAGCAAATCATGGGCCAGGGTAAGAGCTTTCTTT. It translates to CASSKSWARVRAFF.

The chain employs TRBV5-1 and TRBJ1-2, with 8 bases aligning to TRBD1. Germline V CDR1 and CDR2: SGHRS, YFSETQ. V shed 0 bases and J 5 bases; nucleotides not matched to a gene: 6. The CDR3 runs 15 residues. Written as DNA, the CDR3 is TGCGCCAGCAGCTTGGGGGCAGGGGGCGGATATGGCTACACCTTC. Translating it yields CASSLGAGGGYGYTF. Together with reference TRBV5-1 and TRBJ1-2, the CDR3 gives the full variable domain: KAGVTQTPRYLIKTRGQQVTLSCSPISGHRSVSWYQQTPGQGLQFLFEYFSETQRNKGNFPGRFSGRQFSNSRSEMNVSTLELGDSALYLCASSLGAGGGYGYTFGSGTRLTVV.

This rearrangement joins TRBV28 to TRBJ1-1, with D hard to call. The V and J ends lost 5 bases and 1 base respectively, with 14 bases between them. Germline lookup yields CDR1 MDHEN and CDR2 SYDVKM. This CDR3 comprises 15 residues. The CDR3 coding sequence is TGTGCCAGCAGTCCCCGCGGTGCGGGGAACACTGAAGCTTTCTTT. Protein product: CASSPRGAGNTEAFF.

The rearrangement uses TRBV18 and TRBJ2-7; TRBD2 matches 14 bases. Per germline, CDR1 KGHSH and CDR2 LQKENI. The CDR3 is 16 amino acids. V gave up 3 bases and J gave up 3 bases; unmatched junction bases: 4. The CDR3 sequence is CASSPGLAGEIYEQYF. The CDR3 DNA sequence: TGTGCCAGCTCACCGGGACTAGCGGGAGAGATCTACGAGCAGTACTTC.

The chain couples TRBV5-1 to TRBJ1-2; possible D gene TRBD1, 6 bases. V was cut by 4 bases and J by 5 bases, with 6 bases left in between. This CDR3 spans 11 amino acids. The germline V gene has CDR1 SGHRS and CDR2 YFSETQ. The CDR3, as DNA: TGCGCCAGCAGCCAGGGGTATGGCTACACCTTC. Residues: CASSQGYGYTF.

This sequence joins TRBV7-9 and TRBJ1-4, with TRBD1 as a possible D gene (5 bases). In germline, CDR1 is SEHNR, CDR2 FQNEAQ (reference sequence). The CDR3 totals 16 residues. Trimming stripped 3 bases from V and 7 bases from J, with 18 bases between. The CDR3 region has the DNA TGTGCCAGCAGCTTGGGGCGGACGCACCCAATTGAAAAACTGTTTTTT. Protein sequence: CASSLGRTHPIEKLFF.

The V gene is TRBV19, the J gene TRBJ2-7, with 10 nucleotides matching TRBD1. The germline gives CDR1 LNHDA, CDR2 SQIVND (reference sequence). The CDR3 loop spans 14 amino acids. V trimming: 6 bases; J trimming: 1 base; junction bases outside the gene matches: 3. DNA of the CDR3: TGTGCCAGTAGCGGGACAGGGGTTTCCTACGAGCAGTACTTC. Translation gives CASSGTGVSYEQYF.

The V gene is TRBV19, the J gene TRBJ2-1, with D perhaps TRBD2 (6 bases). The CDR3 runs 12 residues. V was trimmed by 6 bases and J by 14 bases, leaving 17 bases between them. Germline CDR1 LNHDA, CDR2 SQIVND (reference sequence). CDR3 loop: CASSSGEVVEFF. In DNA form, the CDR3 reads TGTGCCAGTAGCTCGGGGGAAGTCGTGGAGTTCTTC.

The rearrangement links TRBV28 to TRBJ1-2, with a possible D match to TRBD1 (5 bases). Trimming took off 10 bases at V and 6 bases at J, with 21 bases between the two ends. CDR3 length: 14 residues. Germline-derived CDR1 and CDR2 are MDHEN and SYDVKM. The CDR3 region is CATGRALKLHGYTF. CDR3 sequence (DNA): TGTGCCACCGGCAGGGCCCTTAAACTACATGGCTACACCTTC.